These 30 T cell receptor beta chains were sequenced from one sample in a study of T cells after yellow fever vaccination. TCRdb used MiXCR to reprocess the 5' RACE reads, holding one entry per CDR3 protein. The sample includes around 340,000 distinct CDR3 sequences, 8.7% seen only once; the top ten take about a sixth. The source material was PBMCs, sampled on the day of the first yellow fever vaccination. The source is a man aged 18 to 29 who received the YFV17D yellow fever vaccine.

The chain joins TRBV4-2 to TRBJ2-3; weak D call: TRBD2 (7 bases). CDR1 is LGHNA, CDR2 YNFKEQ, per germline. The CDR3 length is 16 residues. Trimming shortened V by 1 base and J by 4 bases, and 15 bases separated the two germline ends. The CDR3 loop is CASSQGGGGGADTQYF. CDR3 DNA: TGTGCCAGCAGCCAAGGCGGAGGGGGGGGCGCAGATACGCAGTATTTT.

The chain joins TRBV29-1 to TRBJ2-3; no reliable D call. The CDR3 runs to 14 residues. The germline V gene has CDR1 SQVTM and CDR2 ANQGSEA. V lost 6 bases and J 0 bases, leaving 13 bases between the germline ends. CDR3 sequence (DNA): TGCAGCGTCGCCCTCCCGGAAAGCACAGATACGCAGTATTTT. Translating it yields CSVALPESTDTQYF.

The sample holds a few counts of this clonotype. The rearrangement joins TRBV5-1 to TRBJ1-1; tentatively, D is TRBD1 (5 bases). Trimming removed 3 bases from V and 3 bases from J, with 15 bases in between. There are 15 residues in the CDR3. Germline V gene sequence: CDR1 SGHRS, CDR2 YFSETQ. For the CDR3, the DNA is TGCGCCAGCAGCTGGGGTGGGGGTCTCCACACTGAAGCTTTCTTT. It is translated as CASSWGGGLHTEAFF.

This clonotype was found many times. The chain joins TRBV4-1 to TRBJ2-1; perhaps TRBD1 as D (5 bases). Trimming took 1 base from V and 5 from J, leaving 15 bases between them. CDR1 MGHRA and CDR2 YSYEKL come from the germline V gene. This CDR3 region has 16 residues. The CDR3 nucleotides read TGCGCCAGCAGCCAAGTCAGGGATAGTGCCGACAATGAGCAGTTCTTC. Its translation: CASSQVRDSADNEQFF.

This clonotype appeared a few times. The chain uses TRBV7-2 and TRBJ2-3; the match to TRBD2 covers 9 bases. V lost 3 bases to trimming and J lost 5 bases; unmatched junction nucleotides: 6. CDR3 length equals 15 residues. Germline loops: CDR1 SGHTA, CDR2 FQGNSA. As DNA, the CDR3 is TGTGCCAGCAGCTTGGGCGGGGGGGGGTTAGATACGCAGTATTTT. Protein product: CASSLGGGGLDTQYF.

This clonotype was seen more than once but under ten times. The genes are TRBV11-2 and TRBJ1-2, with D possibly being TRBD1 (5 bases). The V and J ends lost 5 bases and 2 bases respectively, with 30 bases between them. CDR3 length: 20 amino acids. CDR1 and CDR2 from the germline V gene are SGHAT and FQNNGV. Written as DNA, the CDR3 is TGTGCCAGCAGCACTCCCACCCGTCCAGGGCCCGCGAGATGGAACTATGGCTACACCTTC. It yields the protein CASSTPTRPGPARWNYGYTF.

The table lists this clonotype with a few counts. The chain combines TRBV20-1 with TRBJ2-3; no firm D call. The V end lost 1 base, the J end lost 3 bases, and 8 bases lay between the germline ends. The CDR3 runs 13 residues. Germline CDR1 is DFQATT and CDR2 is SNEGSKA (reference sequence). CDR3 loop: CSARGYYTDTQYF. CDR3 sequence (DNA): TGCAGTGCTAGAGGCTATTATACAGATACGCAGTATTTT.

As to this clonotype: A junction boundary mismatches the germline segment, possibly from a read error. The chain recombines TRBV7-4 with TRBJ1-5, with a weak D call TRBD1 (6 bases). The CDR3 is made up of 15 amino acids. From germline, CDR1 is SGHVT and CDR2 SQSDAQ. CDR3 sequence (DNA): TGTGCCAGCAGCTTCGACAGGTCGGGGGATCAGCACCAGCATTTT. Translating it yields CASSFDRSGDQHQHF.

This clonotype was seen at least ten times. The chain combines TRBV12-3 or TRBV12-4 with TRBJ2-7, with a possible D match to TRBD2 (6 bases). V was pared by 4 bases and J by 6 bases, with 10 bases between. The CDR3 spans 12 residues. The CDR3 loop reads CASSWLASEQYF. The CDR3 DNA sequence: TGTGCCAGCAGTTGGCTAGCGAGCGAGCAGTACTTC.

This clonotype showed up just a few times. V and J are TRBV2 and TRBJ1-5; D not resolved. Germline V lookup: CDR1 SNHLY, CDR2 FYNNEI. Trimming removed 4 bases at V and 7 bases at J, with 8 bases between. This CDR3 has 12 residues. As DNA, the CDR3 is TGTGCCAGCAGTGTAGATGGACAGCCCCAGCATTTT. This gives the protein CASSVDGQPQHF.

This clonotype was seen repeatedly, ten times or more. V usage is TRBV20-1 and J usage is TRBJ2-5, with TRBD1 matching over 9 bases. V lost 3 bases and J lost 4; bases outside the gene matches: 6. The CDR3 consists of 14 residues. Germline lookup yields CDR1 DFQATT and CDR2 SNEGSKA (reference sequence). The CDR3 sequence is CSARDRGGRETQYF. CDR3 DNA sequence: TGCAGTGCTAGGGACAGGGGAGGTAGAGAGACCCAGTACTTC.

Ten or more counts support this clonotype. This chain links TRBV20-1 with TRBJ2-1, with 12 nucleotides matching TRBD2. CDR3 length: 16 residues. CDR1 is DFQATT and CDR2 is SNEGSKA in the germline V gene (reference sequence). V gave up 1 base and J gave up 0 bases; unmatched junction bases: 1. Here the CDR3 DNA reads TGCAGTGCTAGAGGACTAGCGGGGGACTCCTACAATGAGCAGTTCTTC. Translating it yields CSARGLAGDSYNEQFF.

This clonotype was counted between two and nine times. The rearrangement links TRBV20-1 to TRBJ1-1; 7 bases are shared with TRBD1. CDR1 and CDR2 from the germline V gene are DFQATT and SNEGSKA (reference sequence). The CDR3 contains 11 residues. The J segment lost 12 bases and the V segment lost 4 bases, leaving 8 bases of the junction unmatched. CDR3 sequence: CSANQGVVTFF. The CDR3 DNA reads TGCAGTGCTAACCAGGGGGTCGTGACTTTCTTT.

This clonotype was counted between two and nine times. V is TRBV19 and J is TRBJ2-3; the D gene is possibly TRBD2 (6 bases). Germline V gene data show CDR1 as LNHDA and CDR2 as SQIVND (reference sequence). The CDR3 covers 13 residues. Deletions cut 1 base from V and 4 bases from J, with 6 bases between. CDR3 amino acids: CASSIAGADTQYF. DNA of the CDR3: TGTGCCAGTAGTATAGCGGGGGCAGATACGCAGTATTTT.

In its sample, this clonotype was seen a few times. The V gene is TRBV20-1, the J gene TRBJ1-1, with D hard to call. Trimming shortened V by 5 bases and J by 7 bases, and 11 bases separated the two germline ends. CDR1 is DFQATT, CDR2 SNEGSKA, per germline (reference sequence). This CDR3 comprises 11 residues. This CDR3 reads CSASGTFEAFF. The CDR3, as DNA: TGCAGTGCTTCAGGAACCTTTGAAGCTTTCTTT.

The chain couples TRBV10-3 to TRBJ2-1; 7 bases are a match to TRBD1. CDR3 length: 20 amino acids. Germline V lookup: CDR1 ENHRY, CDR2 SYGVKD. V was clipped by 5 bases and J by 8 bases; unmatched bases: 27. The CDR3 region is CAISPGPGQEILSGVDEQFF. The CDR3 DNA follows: TGTGCCATCAGTCCTGGCCCCGGACAGGAGATCCTGAGTGGGGTGGATGAGCAGTTCTTC.

A remark on this clonotype: This may come from a read error, since a much larger clone is one base off. J is TRBJ2-2 and V is TRBV5-1; D is unresolved. Germline values: CDR1 SGHRS, CDR2 YFSETQ. The CDR3 consists of 14 residues. With 4 bases removed from V and 9 bases from J, the gap between germline ends came to 16 bases. The chain's CDR3 is CASSTSRWTWELFF. The CDR3, as DNA: TGCGCCAGCAGCACCAGTCGGTGGACCTGGGAGCTGTTTTTT.

This rearrangement joins TRBV20-1 to TRBJ1-5; D may be TRBD1 (6 bases). V was pared by 3 bases and J by 4 bases, with 10 bases between. This CDR3 comprises 13 residues. CDR1 and CDR2 (germline): DFQATT, SNEGSKA (reference sequence). CDR3 sequence reads: CSASRQGNQPQHF. Written as DNA, the CDR3 is TGCAGTGCTAGTCGGCAGGGGAATCAGCCCCAGCATTTT.

This clonotype was seen more than once but under ten times. The chain employs TRBV19 and TRBJ2-1, with D unclear. Germline V gene data show CDR1 as LNHDA and CDR2 as SQIVND (reference sequence). The CDR3 runs 16 residues. V lost 3 bases to trimming and J lost 0 bases, with 12 bases between them. CDR3 sequence (DNA): TGTGCCAGTAGTATGGACGGAAAGGGCTCCTACAATGAGCAGTTCTTC. Its translation is CASSMDGKGSYNEQFF.

V gene TRBV7-2 combines with J gene TRBJ2-7, with TRBD2 matching 7 bases. Germline trimming cut 1 base from V and 1 base from J; bases unmatched to any gene: 1. Germline V CDR1 and CDR2: SGHTA, FQGNSA. The length of the CDR3 is 14 residues. CDR3 amino acids: CASSLGGLSYEQYV. Written as DNA, the CDR3 is TGTGCCAGCAGCTTAGGGGGACTATCCTACGAGCAGTACGTC.

This clonotype was seen a few times. This sequence joins TRBV9 and TRBJ2-3, with 12 bases identical to TRBD2. This CDR3 is 16 amino acids long. The V segment lost 3 bases and the J segment 4 bases; nucleotides outside the gene matches: 6. Germline lookup yields CDR1 SGDLS and CDR2 YYNGEE. The CDR3: CASSALAGGHSDTQYF. The CDR3 nucleotides read TGTGCCAGCAGCGCCCTAGCGGGGGGGCATTCAGATACGCAGTATTTT. Drawing the rest from reference TRBV9 and TRBJ2-3, the complete variable domain is DSGVTQTPKHLITATGQRVTLRCSPRSGDLSVYWYQQSLDQGLQFLIQYYNGEERAKGNILERFSAQQFPDLHSELNLSSLELGDSALYFCASSALAGGHSDTQYFGPGTRLTVL.

The rearrangement uses TRBV6-2 or TRBV6-3 and TRBJ1-2; TRBD1 matches 9 bases. The length of the CDR3 is 16 residues. V was clipped by 7 bases and J by 7 bases; unmatched bases: 16. Germline loops: CDR1 MNHEY, CDR2 SVGEGT. DNA of the CDR3: TGTGCCAGCACTCCAGGACCGGGACAGGGAATTTTTGGCTACACCTTC. It specifies CASTPGPGQGIFGYTF.

This clonotype was observed a few times. The J gene is TRBJ2-5, the V gene TRBV23-1; 8 bases align to TRBD2. TRBV23-1 is an open reading frame, and its role is uncertain. The CDR3 contains 15 residues. Trimming cost V 6 bases and J 1 base; bases outside gene matches: 7. DNA for the CDR3: TGCGCCAGCAGCCCCGAGCGGGGGCCCCAAGAGACCCAGTACTTC. It translates to CASSPERGPQETQYF.

The rearrangement links TRBV12-5 to TRBJ2-3, with no clear D. The ends were cut back, 1 base at V and 0 bases at J, with 8 bases in the middle. Germline V gene lookup returns CDR1 LGHNT and CDR2 FRNRAP. The CDR3 is 15 residues long. The CDR3, as DNA: TGTGCTAGTGGTTTGGAAGATCCTAGCACAGATACGCAGTATTTT. This sequence encodes CASGLEDPSTDTQYF.

The sample holds a few counts of this clonotype. The V call is TRBV21-1, the J call TRBJ2-5; TRBD1, the D gene given by the table, was not confirmed from the DNA. TRBV21-1 is a listed pseudogene. The CDR3 is made up of 9 amino acids. The CDR3 spells CASRPGVTF. The CDR3 DNA reads TGTGCCAGCAGGCCCGGGGTAACCTTC.

This clonotype was counted between two and nine times. The CDR3 DNA reads TGCAGCGTCGACACCGGGGCTAACTATGGCTACACCTTC. Encoded protein: CSVDTGANYGYTF. The chain is built from TRBV29-1 and TRBJ1-2, with unresolved D. The V gene's germline CDR1 is SQVTM and CDR2 ANQGSEA. The CDR3 length is 13 residues. Trimming pared 6 bases from V and 0 bases from J, leaving 11 bases between. The entire variable domain, with the rest obtained from reference TRBV29-1 and TRBJ1-2, is as follows: SAVISQKPSRDICQRGTSLTIQCQVDSQVTMMFWYRQQPGQSLTLIATANQGSEATYESGFVIDKFPISRPNLTFSTLTVSNMSPEDSSIYLCSVDTGANYGYTFGSGTRLTVV.

This clonotype was seen ten or more times. The chain is built from TRBV12-3 or TRBV12-4 and TRBJ2-7; maybe TRBD2 (5 bases). V was cut by 7 bases and J by 4 bases, with 17 bases left in between. The CDR3 is 14 amino acids. The CDR3 DNA sequence: TGTGCCAGCACCCCCGGGTCGGAGGATTACGAGCAGTACTTC. Its protein product is CASTPGSEDYEQYF.

This clonotype was detected only a few times. The chain links TRBV7-9 to TRBJ2-7; D gene ambiguous. The length of the CDR3 is 14 residues. V was clipped by 5 bases and J by 4 bases, with 15 bases between them. In germline, CDR1 is SEHNR, CDR2 FQNEAQ (reference sequence). The CDR3 DNA sequence: TGTGCCAGCAGCCGCACGTCGGACCAATACGAGCAGTACGTC. Translation gives CASSRTSDQYEQYV.

This clonotype was seen repeatedly, ten times or more. CDR3: CASTPGLAGSPYNEQFF. The CDR3 DNA is TGCGCCAGCACCCCGGGACTAGCGGGGAGTCCCTACAATGAGCAGTTCTTC. The chain combines TRBV4-3 with TRBJ2-1, with 13 positions matching TRBD2. Looked up from germline, CDR1 is LGHNA and CDR2 is YSLEER. V lost 7 bases to trimming and J lost 2 bases; unmatched junction nucleotides: 8. This CDR3 is 17 amino acids long.

This clonotype was detected only a few times. The J gene is TRBJ1-5, the V gene TRBV27; tentatively, D is TRBD1 (6 bases). Trimming shortened V by 1 base and J by 7 bases, and 17 bases separated the two germline ends. CDR3 length: 16 amino acids. In germline, CDR1 is MNHEY, CDR2 SMNVEV (reference sequence). CDR3 DNA: TGTGCCAGCAGTTTATATTCGGGGGGCTCAAGGCAGCCCCAGCATTTT. As protein: CASSLYSGGSRQPQHF.